This passage covers 14 T cell receptor beta chains from one sample sequenced in a study of T cell repertoires in cytomegalovirus infection. TCRdb re-derived calls from the reads in MiXCR, one entry per CDR3 protein. This sample has roughly 230,000 distinct CDR3 sequences, with 15% to 20% found just once. The sequencing sample was made of CD8+ T cells from PBMCs. Receptors were obtained from a human donor in good health (CMV status not recorded). Some clones in this sample may be carry-over from other donors' samples.

The chain couples TRBV27 to TRBJ2-7; possibly TRBD2 for D (5 bases). The CDR3 runs 14 residues. Germline values: CDR1 MNHEY, CDR2 SMNVEV (reference sequence). Trimming removed 3 bases at V and 3 bases at J, with 12 bases between. This chain's CDR3 is CASSFLSTNYEQYF. The CDR3 DNA reads as TGTGCCAGCAGTTTTCTCTCGACTAACTACGAGCAGTACTTC.

The table lists this clonotype with a few counts. V and J are TRBV13 and TRBJ2-7; TRBD1 matches at 7 bases. Germline CDR1 PRHDT, CDR2 FYEKMQ (reference sequence). The V gene end was trimmed by 0 bases and the J gene end by 6 bases; junction bases not matched to a gene: 8. The CDR3 length is 15 residues. The CDR3 loop is CASSLGPLQGIEQYF. CDR3 DNA: TGTGCCAGCAGCTTAGGCCCCCTACAGGGGATCGAGCAGTACTTC.

The rearrangement joins TRBV29-1 to TRBJ1-2; D remains unclear. The CDR3 runs 12 residues. The V gene lost 3 bases and the J gene lost 3 bases, with 8 bases spanning the gap. CDR1 SQVTM and CDR2 ANQGSEA come from the germline V gene. DNA for the CDR3: TGCAGCGTTGATCGGGATGACTATGGCTACACCTTC. Translating gives CSVDRDDYGYTF.

This clonotype has ten or more counts. The rearrangement joins TRBV23-1 to TRBJ2-7; 11 positions agree with TRBD2. TRBV23-1 is classed as an ORF, of uncertain function. The CDR3 extends over 16 amino acids. The V segment lost 4 bases and the J segment 0 bases; nucleotides outside the gene matches: 5. DNA of the CDR3: TGCGCCAGCAGTCGGCCGGGACTAGCGGACTCCTACGAGCAGTACTTC. Its protein product is CASSRPGLADSYEQYF.

The CDR3 reads CAPIPGQGQEAFF. DNA of the CDR3: TGTGCCCCAATACCGGGACAGGGACAGGAAGCTTTCTTT. The chain couples TRBV10-3 to TRBJ1-1, with 9 bases lining up with TRBD1. J gave up 8 bases and V 11 bases, and 12 bases lay outside the gene matches. Per the germline V gene, CDR1 is ENHRY and CDR2 is SYGVKD. The CDR3 consists of 13 residues.

Ten or more counts support this clonotype. The gene calls are TRBV29-1 and TRBJ2-7; TRBD2 aligns across 8 bases. The germline CDR1 and CDR2 sequences are SQVTM and ANQGSEA. Trimming took 4 bases from V and 2 from J; bases not matched to a gene: 10. The CDR3 is 15 residues long. CDR3 amino acids: CSVGGGSGGAYEQYF. The CDR3 coding sequence is TGCAGCGTTGGTGGAGGAAGCGGGGGAGCCTACGAGCAGTACTTC.

The rearrangement uses TRBV28 and TRBJ1-4; possible D gene TRBD1, 6 bases. The CDR3 contains 17 residues. Germline assignment: CDR1 MDHEN and CDR2 SYDVKM. Between the trimmed V and J ends, which lost 5 bases and 3 bases, there was a span of 19 bases. CDR3 sequence reads: CASSAPPYREANEKLFF. The CDR3 DNA reads as TGTGCCAGCAGTGCTCCCCCTTACAGGGAGGCTAATGAAAAACTGTTTTTT. The complete variable domain, with remaining parts taken from reference TRBV28 and TRBJ1-4, reads DVKVTQSSRYLVKRTGEKVFLECVQDMDHENMFWYRQDPGLGLRLIYFSYDVKMKEKGDIPEGYSVSREKKERFSLILESASTNQTSMYLCASSAPPYREANEKLFFGSGTQLSVL.

The gene calls are TRBV6-6 and TRBJ1-5; the D gene is possibly TRBD1 (6 bases). This CDR3 has 18 residues. Germline lookup yields CDR1 MNHNY and CDR2 SVGAGI (reference sequence). Trimming removed 0 bases at V and 1 base at J, with 16 bases between. CDR3 protein: CASSYSRVQGNSNQPQHF. DNA for the CDR3: TGTGCCAGCAGTTACTCGAGGGTACAGGGAAACAGCAATCAGCCCCAGCATTTT.

This clonotype was found a few times. The genes are TRBV29-1 and TRBJ2-2; TRBD1 agrees at 7 bases. This CDR3 spans 16 amino acids. V lost 0 bases, J lost 0 bases, and 4 bases stayed unmatched. Germline V gene lookup returns CDR1 SQVTM and CDR2 ANQGSEA. In DNA form, the CDR3 reads TGCAGCGTTGAAGACTGGGGGACAGCGAACACCGGGGAGCTGTTTTTT. Translating gives CSVEDWGTANTGELFF.

The chain employs TRBV6-2 or TRBV6-3 and TRBJ1-6, with 9 nucleotides matching TRBD1. The CDR3 totals 15 residues. Trimming at V came to 7 bases and at J to 10 bases, leaving 11 bases not matched to a gene. Germline CDR1 and CDR2: MNHEY and SVGEGT. CDR3 amino acids: CASTQPGQGESPLHF. For the CDR3, the DNA is TGTGCCAGCACCCAACCGGGACAGGGTGAATCACCCCTCCACTTT.

This sequence joins TRBV20-1 and TRBJ1-5; 9 positions agree with TRBD1. The CDR3 totals 16 residues. In germline, CDR1 is DFQATT, CDR2 SNEGSKA (reference sequence). The V gene end was trimmed by 7 bases and the J gene end by 0 bases; junction bases not matched to a gene: 10. The CDR3 loop is CSEQGALFYSNQPQHF. The CDR3 DNA follows: TGCAGTGAACAGGGGGCCCTGTTCTATAGCAATCAGCCCCAGCATTTT.

This clonotype was recorded many times. The gene calls are TRBV28 and TRBJ2-7, with D unclear. With 6 bases removed from V and 3 bases from J, the gap between germline ends came to 18 bases. Germline V gene sequence: CDR1 MDHEN, CDR2 SYDVKM. The CDR3 extends over 15 amino acids. CDR3 in DNA: TGTGCCAGCAGGGACCCCCGAGCCGCTCACTACGAGCAGTACTTC. Amino acid sequence: CASRDPRAAHYEQYF.

This clonotype has just a few counts. This chain connects TRBV4-3 to TRBJ2-4, with D perhaps matching TRBD1 or TRBD2 (5 bases each). With 0 bases removed from V and 1 base from J, the gap between germline ends came to 13 bases. The CDR3 is 17 amino acids. CDR1 is LGHNA and CDR2 is YSLEER in the germline V gene. The DNA for the CDR3 is TGCGCCAGCAGCCAAGATCGGATAGAGGGGGCCAAAAACATTCAGTACTTC. Amino acids: CASSQDRIEGAKNIQYF.

This chain uses TRBV19 with TRBJ1-2; no definite D call. V was shortened by 5 bases and J by 6 bases, with 19 bases between the two germline ends. Germline V CDR1 and CDR2: LNHDA, SQIVND (reference sequence). This CDR3 is 15 amino acids long. The CDR3 coding sequence is TGTGCCAGTAGTTCCCCCGGGTCAACTTTGGATGGCTACACCTTC. It encodes CASSSPGSTLDGYTF. The entire variable domain, with the rest obtained from reference TRBV19 and TRBJ1-2, is as follows: DGGITQSPKYLFRKEGQNVTLSCEQNLNHDAMYWYRQDPGQGLRLIYYSQIVNDFQKGDIAEGYSVSREKKESFPLTVTSAQKNPTAFYLCASSSPGSTLDGYTFGSGTRLTVV.